A single sample gave rise to the 21 T cell receptor beta chains below, sequenced in a study of a mutant IDH1 vaccine in newly diagnosed glioma. Only in-frame clones appear in the TCRdb table, and some are missing; sequencing was by immunoSEQ multiplex PCR. The profile shows about 50,000 clones, 75% to 90% of them singletons. Time point in this sample: baseline, week 1 (first vaccination visit). The treatment here: pre-vaccination baseline after standard-of-care therapy. The sample was PBMCs, taken from a glioma patient treated with radiotherapy, temozolomide or both. These TCRs come from a man aged 40-50 years with glioma.

The table lists this clone with a few counts. This rearrangement joins TRBV19 to TRBJ2-7; a weak D match, TRBD1 (5 bases). Germline loops: CDR1 LNHDA, CDR2 SQIVND (reference sequence). V lost 3 bases, J lost 5 bases, and 8 bases lay in between. The CDR3 contains 12 residues. CDR3 in amino acids: CASSIQGHEQYF. CDR3 sequence (DNA): TGTGCCAGTAGTATCCAGGGCCACGAGCAGTACTTC.

The V gene is TRBV2, the J gene TRBJ2-7; D is unclear. The length of the CDR3 is 13 residues. V was trimmed by 3 bases and J by 3 bases, leaving 9 bases between them. Germline-derived CDR1 and CDR2 are SNHLY and FYNNEI. The CDR3 DNA sequence: TGTGCCAGCAGTGATGTCGGCCACTACGAGCAGTACTTC. Amino acid sequence: CASSDVGHYEQYF.

The genes are TRBV6-5 and TRBJ1-4; D is uncertain. The CDR3 extends over 15 amino acids. V was clipped by 6 bases and J by 0 bases, with 11 bases between them. Germline V gene data show CDR1 as MNHEY and CDR2 as SVGAGI. The chain's CDR3 is CASSQGLATNEKLFF. CDR3 coding DNA: TGTGCCAGCAGCCAAGGCCTTGCAACTAATGAAAAACTGTTTTTT.

V is TRBV14 and J is TRBJ2-3, with D perhaps TRBD1 (6 bases). Germline CDR1 reads SGHDN; CDR2 reads FVKESK. Trimming left V 4 bases short and J 13 bases short, with 15 bases between. This CDR3 region has 12 residues. CDR3 in DNA: TGTGCCAGCAGCCCAAGCCGGGACAAAAAGTATTTT. Encoded protein: CASSPSRDKKYF.

This chain joins TRBV25-1 and TRBJ2-2; D not resolved. This CDR3 contains 13 residues. V was pared by 7 bases and J by 6 bases, with 12 bases between. Per the germline V gene, CDR1 is MGHDK and CDR2 is SYGVNS. In DNA, the CDR3 is TGTGCCAGCACCTCCTCGCCCCCCGGGGAGCTGTTTTTT. Its translation: CASTSSPPGELFF.

V is TRBV4-1 and J is TRBJ1-2; tentatively, D is TRBD1 (6 bases). Trimming took 1 base from V and 8 from J, leaving 11 bases between them. The CDR3 totals 13 residues. Germline values: CDR1 MGHRA, CDR2 YSYEKL. Written as DNA, the CDR3 is TGCGCCAGCAGCCAAGCCCGGACAGAAGGCTACACCTTC. This gives the protein CASSQARTEGYTF.

The rearrangement joins TRBV6-6 to TRBJ2-7; D gene ambiguous. The germline V gene has CDR1 MNHNY and CDR2 SVGAGI (reference sequence). Trimming removed 5 bases at V and 0 bases at J, with 8 bases between. This CDR3 comprises 13 residues. The CDR3 bases are TGTGCCAGCAGTAGGATCGTCTCCTACGAGCAGTACTTC. Protein: CASSRIVSYEQYF.

Points on this clone: One end of the junction does not line up with germline, which may come from a read error. The chain is built from TRBV9 and TRBJ2-3; D possibly matches TRBD1 or TRBD2 (5 bases each). The CDR3 runs to 15 residues. The germline gives CDR1 SGDLS, CDR2 YYNGEE. The CDR3, as DNA: TGTGTCAGCAGCGCCGGTGAGAGGGGCGCGGATACGCAGTATTTT. Translation gives CVSSAGERGADTQYF.

The gene calls are TRBV4-2 and TRBJ1-3; tentatively, D is TRBD1 (6 bases). This CDR3 contains 17 residues. From germline, CDR1 is LGHNA and CDR2 YNFKEQ. With 4 bases removed from V and 7 bases from J, the gap between germline ends came to 23 bases. CDR3 residues: CASSPVLAGERRNTIYF. In DNA form, the CDR3 reads TGTGCCAGCAGCCCCGTGCTGGCAGGGGAGAGGAGGAACACCATATATTTT.

The chain is built from TRBV25-1 and TRBJ2-7, with 7 positions matching TRBD1. The J segment lost 4 bases and the V segment lost 4 bases, leaving 4 bases of the junction unmatched. Per the germline V gene, CDR1 is MGHDK and CDR2 is SYGVNS. This CDR3 has 13 amino acids. CDR3 sequence (DNA): TGTGCCAGCAGTGGACAACAGGGGTACGAGCAGTACTTC. Encoded protein: CASSGQQGYEQYF.

The chain links TRBV27 to TRBJ2-7, with TRBD2 matching over 8 bases. The CDR3 has 14 residues. The germline CDR1 and CDR2 sequences are MNHEY and SMNVEV (reference sequence). Trimming at V came to 7 bases and at J to 2 bases, leaving 7 bases not matched to a gene. The CDR3 nucleotides are TGTGCCAGCACCCGCAGCGGGGGCGCCTACGAGCAGTACTTC. Translation: CASTRSGGAYEQYF.

V usage is TRBV7-9 and J usage is TRBJ1-4; no clear D gene. V gave up 5 bases and J gave up 0 bases, with 7 bases separating them. The CDR3 extends over 14 amino acids. Per the germline V gene, CDR1 is SEHNR and CDR2 is FQNEAQ (reference sequence). DNA of the CDR3: TGTGCCAGCAGCCCCCGATCAACTAATGAAAAACTGTTTTTT. It yields the protein CASSPRSTNEKLFF.

This chain connects TRBV6-6 to TRBJ1-2; D ambiguous. Per the germline V gene, CDR1 is MNHNY and CDR2 is SVGAGI (reference sequence). The CDR3 totals 13 residues. Trimming removed 5 bases from V and 7 bases from J, with 14 bases in between. This chain's CDR3 is CASSHRREAGYTF. As DNA, the CDR3 is TGTGCCAGCAGTCACCGACGGGAGGCTGGCTACACCTTC.

This clone showed up just a few times. This chain links TRBV6-5 with TRBJ2-1, with 7 bases aligning to TRBD2. This CDR3 is 14 amino acids long. Germline values: CDR1 MNHEY, CDR2 SVGAGI. The V segment lost 8 bases and the J segment 10 bases; nucleotides outside the gene matches: 14. The CDR3 DNA follows: TGTGCCAGCCACTCTAGCGGAAAAAGACGGGAGCAGTTCTTC. This gives the protein CASHSSGKRREQFF.

The chain recombines TRBV14 with TRBJ2-7, with D perhaps TRBD1 or TRBD2 (5 bases each). The germline CDR1 and CDR2 sequences are SGHDN and FVKESK. The V and J ends lost 4 bases and 2 bases respectively, with 12 bases between them. The CDR3 runs to 14 residues. CDR3 nucleotides: TGTGCCAGCAGCCGACCGGGGCTCCCCTACGAGCAGTACTTC. This translates into CASSRPGLPYEQYF.

The chain couples TRBV6-4 to TRBJ1-2; D may be TRBD1 (6 bases). The CDR3 consists of 15 residues. Trimming shortened V by 7 bases and J by 4 bases, and 19 bases separated the two germline ends. Germline V gene lookup returns CDR1 MRHNA and CDR2 SNTAGT. CDR3 DNA sequence: TGTGCCAGCAAACAGGACAGCCGGAATACCTATGGCTACACCTTC. This encodes CASKQDSRNTYGYTF.

The chain carries TRBV5-1 and TRBJ2-2; either TRBD1 or TRBD2 may fit D (5 bases each). The ends were cut back, 0 bases at V and 0 bases at J, with 9 bases in the middle. There are 16 residues in the CDR3. Germline loops: CDR1 SGHRS, CDR2 YFSETQ. CDR3 in DNA: TGCGCCAGCAGCTTGGGACGGGGACCGAACACCGGGGAGCTGTTTTTT. Protein product: CASSLGRGPNTGELFF. Together with reference TRBV5-1 and TRBJ2-2, the CDR3 gives the full variable domain: KAGVTQTPRYLIKTRGQQVTLSCSPISGHRSVSWYQQTPGQGLQFLFEYFSETQRNKGNFPGRFSGRQFSNSRSEMNVSTLELGDSALYLCASSLGRGPNTGELFFGEGSRLTVL.

The rearrangement links TRBV6-5 to TRBJ1-4; no firm D call. This CDR3 region has 14 residues. Germline V gives CDR1 MNHEY, CDR2 SVGAGI. V was clipped by 6 bases and J by 4 bases, with 12 bases between them. The CDR3 loop is CASRDEGNNEKLFF. The CDR3 DNA sequence: TGTGCCAGCAGGGACGAGGGAAATAATGAAAAACTGTTTTTT.

V usage is TRBV25-1 and J usage is TRBJ2-5; maybe TRBD1 (7 bases). The germline V and J ends were trimmed by 5 bases and 4 bases, with 17 bases remaining between them. The CDR3 runs to 15 residues. Germline V gene lookup returns CDR1 MGHDK and CDR2 SYGVNS. The CDR3 sequence is CASSNSGGGPETQYF. The CDR3 region has the DNA TGTGCCAGCAGTAATAGCGGAGGGGGCCCAGAGACCCAGTACTTC.

The rearrangement links TRBV7-2 to TRBJ2-1; D is unresolved. The germline V and J ends were trimmed by 6 bases and 0 bases, with 9 bases remaining between them. The CDR3 covers 14 residues. Germline V CDR1 and CDR2: SGHTA, FQGNSA. CDR3 amino acids: CASRLLSSYNEQFF. The CDR3 DNA is TGTGCCAGCAGACTTTTGAGCTCCTACAATGAGCAGTTCTTC.

V is TRBV5-1 and J is TRBJ1-4, with 8 positions matching TRBD1. CDR1 is SGHRS and CDR2 is YFSETQ in the germline V gene. The CDR3 is 15 amino acids. J lost 0 bases, V lost 6 bases, and 4 bases had no gene match. Here the CDR3 reads CASTRQGTTNEKLFF. The CDR3 nucleotides read TGCGCCAGCACCCGACAGGGGACAACTAATGAAAAACTGTTTTTT. Looking up the rest from reference TRBV5-1 and TRBJ1-4 gives the full variable domain: KAGVTQTPRYLIKTRGQQVTLSCSPISGHRSVSWYQQTPGQGLQFLFEYFSETQRNKGNFPGRFSGRQFSNSRSEMNVSTLELGDSALYLCASTRQGTTNEKLFFGSGTQLSVL.